This TCR beta chain comes out of a study of T cell responses to AZD1222 COVID-19 vaccine. Study-wide points: The study found vaccine-associated CD4 TCRs spanning spike, dominant at 160-218 and 743-854. Recipients of two AZD1222 doses showed rising Spike-specific TCR breadth and depth.

TCRdb's copy holds only in-frame clones and misses some; the assay was immunoSEQ multiplex PCR. The sample contains 130,000 or so clones, more than 85% of which appear only once. As for this clone: The antigen remains undetermined.

V lost 2 bases to trimming and J lost 5 bases; unmatched junction nucleotides: 9. CDR1 and CDR2 (germline): SGHDT, YYEEEE. CDR3 length: 16 residues. Sequences were derived from peripheral blood, sampled on day 0 of AZD1222 vaccination. The rearrangement links TRBV5-6 to TRBJ1-2; 10 positions agree with TRBD1. The TCR was taken from an adult in good health. CDR3 nucleotide sequence: TGTGCCAGCAGCTTCCTCGGCCGGGACAGGGGTTATGGCTACACCTTC. As protein: CASSFLGRDRGYGYTF.